The entry that follows covers one TCR beta chain sequence. This entry is derived from a study of T-cell reconstitution after alpha-beta-depleted transplantation in children. The germline V gene encodes CDR1 MNHEY and CDR2 SVGEGT. The V gene end was trimmed by 2 bases and the J gene end by 4 bases; junction bases not matched to a gene: 10. The length of the CDR3 is 17 residues. The authors prepared the TCRbeta library with unique molecular identifiers. Each CDR3 protein is one row after TCRdb ran MiXCR on the PCR reads. This sample has about 460,000 distinct CDR3 sequences, with roughly an eighth found just once.

The genes are TRBV6-2 or TRBV6-3 and TRBJ2-2; 7 bases line up with TRBD2. This sequence originates from a human donor who donated a stem cell graft to a child with combined immunodeficiency. The sequencing used PBMCs from the stem cell graft donor, collected from the stem cell graft. CDR3 coding DNA: TGTGCCAGCAGTTACGATGAGGCGGGAGTAGTCACCGGGGAGCTGTTTTTT. Translated, it gives CASSYDEAGVVTGELFF.